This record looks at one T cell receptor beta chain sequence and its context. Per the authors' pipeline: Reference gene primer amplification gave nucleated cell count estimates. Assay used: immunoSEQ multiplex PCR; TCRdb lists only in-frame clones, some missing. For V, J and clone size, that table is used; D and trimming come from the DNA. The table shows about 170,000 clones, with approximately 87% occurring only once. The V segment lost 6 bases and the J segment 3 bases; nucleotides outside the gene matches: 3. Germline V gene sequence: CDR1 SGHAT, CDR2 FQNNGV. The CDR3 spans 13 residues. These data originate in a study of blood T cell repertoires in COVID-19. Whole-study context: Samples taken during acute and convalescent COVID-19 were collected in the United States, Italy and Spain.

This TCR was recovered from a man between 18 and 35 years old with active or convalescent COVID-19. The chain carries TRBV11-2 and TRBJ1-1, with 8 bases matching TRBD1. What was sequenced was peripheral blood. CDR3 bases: TGTGCCAGCAGGCAGGGGGCGGACACTGAAGCTTTCTTT. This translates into CASRQGADTEAFF. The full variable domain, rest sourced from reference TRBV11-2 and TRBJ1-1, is EAGVAQSPRYKIIEKRQSVAFWCNPISGHATLYWYQQILGQGPKLLIQFQNNGVVDDSQLPKDRFSAERLKGVDSTLKIQPAKLEDSAVYLCASRQGADTEAFFGQGTRLTVV.